This T cell receptor (beta chain) was sequenced during a study of early T cells in non-severe SARS-CoV-2 infection. Background on the study: Chains were unpaired, as sequencing was done on bulk RNA from unsorted whole blood.

Germline V gene lookup returns CDR1 SEHNR and CDR2 FQNEAQ (reference sequence). V dropped 5 bases and J dropped 1 base, with 14 bases sitting between them. CDR3 length: 15 residues. One entry per CDR3 protein, called by TCRdb with MiXCR from the 5' RACE reads. The sample carries over 25,000 distinct CDR3 sequences, roughly 5.1% recorded once. The table lists this clonotype with many counts. The V gene is TRBV7-9, the J gene TRBJ1-1; tentatively, D is TRBD1 (6 bases). The specimen sequenced was whole blood. The clonotype comes from an adult who was a healthcare worker with PCR-confirmed SARS-CoV-2 infection or an uninfected control (not recorded which). The CDR3 spells CASSRAGAGNTEAFF. The CDR3 nucleotides read TGTGCCAGCAGCAGGGCAGGGGCCGGGAACACTGAAGCTTTCTTT.